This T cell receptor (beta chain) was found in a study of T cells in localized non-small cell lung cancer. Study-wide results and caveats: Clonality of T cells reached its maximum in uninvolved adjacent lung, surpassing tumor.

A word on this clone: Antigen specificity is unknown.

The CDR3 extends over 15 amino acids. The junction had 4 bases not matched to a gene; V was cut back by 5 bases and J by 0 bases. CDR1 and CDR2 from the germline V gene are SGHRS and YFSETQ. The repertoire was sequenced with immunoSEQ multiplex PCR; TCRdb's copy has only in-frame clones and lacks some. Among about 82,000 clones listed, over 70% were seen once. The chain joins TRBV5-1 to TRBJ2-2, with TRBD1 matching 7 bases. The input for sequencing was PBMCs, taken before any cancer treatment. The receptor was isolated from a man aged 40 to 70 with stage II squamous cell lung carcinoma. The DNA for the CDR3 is TGCGCCAGCAGTACAGGGGCAGCGAACACCGGGGAGCTGTTTTTT. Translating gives CASSTGAANTGELFF.